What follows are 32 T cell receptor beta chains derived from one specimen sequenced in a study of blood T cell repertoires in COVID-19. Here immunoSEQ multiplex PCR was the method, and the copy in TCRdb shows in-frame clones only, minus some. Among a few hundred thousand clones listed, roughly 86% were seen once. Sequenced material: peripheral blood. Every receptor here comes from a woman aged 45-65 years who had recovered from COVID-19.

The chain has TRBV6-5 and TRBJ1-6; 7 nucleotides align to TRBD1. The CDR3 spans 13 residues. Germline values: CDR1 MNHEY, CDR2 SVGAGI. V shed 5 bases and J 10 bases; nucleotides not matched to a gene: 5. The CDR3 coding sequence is TGTGCCAGCAGTCGAACAGGGGAATCACCCCTCCACTTT. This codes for CASSRTGESPLHF.

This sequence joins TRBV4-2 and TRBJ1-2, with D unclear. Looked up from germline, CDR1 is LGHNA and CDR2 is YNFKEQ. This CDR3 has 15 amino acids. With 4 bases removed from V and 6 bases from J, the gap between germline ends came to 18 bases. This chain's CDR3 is CASSLRVEPEDGYTF. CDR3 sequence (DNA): TGTGCCAGCAGCCTCCGGGTCGAACCAGAGGATGGCTACACCTTC.

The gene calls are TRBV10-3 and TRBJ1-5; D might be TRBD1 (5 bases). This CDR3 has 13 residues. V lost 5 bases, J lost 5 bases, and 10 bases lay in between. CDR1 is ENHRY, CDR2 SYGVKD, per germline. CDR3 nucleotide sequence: TGTGCCATCAGTCTGACAGCTTATCAGCCCCAGCATTTT. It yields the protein CAISLTAYQPQHF.

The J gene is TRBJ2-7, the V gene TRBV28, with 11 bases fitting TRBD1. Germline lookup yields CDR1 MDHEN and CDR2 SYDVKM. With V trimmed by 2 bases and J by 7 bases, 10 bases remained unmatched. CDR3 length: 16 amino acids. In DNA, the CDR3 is TGTGCCAGCAGTTTACCAACCGGGACAGGGGGACGGGAGCAGTACTTC. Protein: CASSLPTGTGGREQYF.

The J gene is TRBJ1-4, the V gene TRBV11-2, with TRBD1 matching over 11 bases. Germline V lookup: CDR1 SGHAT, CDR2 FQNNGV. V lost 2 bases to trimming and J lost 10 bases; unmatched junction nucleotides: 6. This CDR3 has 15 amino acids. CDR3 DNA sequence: TGTGCCAGCAGCTTATCCCGGACAGGGGGCGGAAAACTGTTTTTT. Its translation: CASSLSRTGGGKLFF.

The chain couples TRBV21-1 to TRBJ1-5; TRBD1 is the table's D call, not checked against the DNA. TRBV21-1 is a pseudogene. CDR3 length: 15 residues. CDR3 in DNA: TGTGCCAGCACCCTAGGGGTGGGCAGGGGACAGCCCCAGCATTTT. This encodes CASTLGVGRGQPQHF.

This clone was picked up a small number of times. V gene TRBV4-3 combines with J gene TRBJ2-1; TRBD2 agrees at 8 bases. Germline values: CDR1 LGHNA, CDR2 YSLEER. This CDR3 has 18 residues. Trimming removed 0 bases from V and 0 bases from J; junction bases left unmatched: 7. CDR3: CASSQDSGGPRSYNEQFF. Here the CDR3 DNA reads TGCGCCAGCAGCCAAGACAGCGGGGGCCCACGCTCCTACAATGAGCAGTTCTTC.

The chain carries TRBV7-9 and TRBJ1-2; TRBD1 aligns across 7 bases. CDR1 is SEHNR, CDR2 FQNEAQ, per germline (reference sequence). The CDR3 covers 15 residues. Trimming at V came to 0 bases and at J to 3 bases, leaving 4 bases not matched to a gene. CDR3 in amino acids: CASSLATGKHYGYTF. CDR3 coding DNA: TGTGCCAGCAGCTTAGCGACAGGGAAGCACTATGGCTACACCTTC.

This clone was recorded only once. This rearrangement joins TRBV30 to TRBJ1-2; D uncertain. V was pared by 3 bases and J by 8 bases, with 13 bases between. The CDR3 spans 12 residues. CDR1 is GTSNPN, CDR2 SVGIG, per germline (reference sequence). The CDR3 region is CAWRGFPKGYTF. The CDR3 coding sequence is TGTGCCTGGAGGGGCTTTCCGAAGGGCTACACCTTC.

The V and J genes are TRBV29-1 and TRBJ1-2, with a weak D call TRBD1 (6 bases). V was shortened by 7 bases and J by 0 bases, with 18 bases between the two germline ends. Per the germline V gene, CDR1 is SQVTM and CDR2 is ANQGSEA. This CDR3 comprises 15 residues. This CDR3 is CSGGGAVGPNYGYTF. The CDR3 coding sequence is TGCAGCGGTGGGGGGGCCGTGGGTCCTAACTATGGCTACACCTTC.

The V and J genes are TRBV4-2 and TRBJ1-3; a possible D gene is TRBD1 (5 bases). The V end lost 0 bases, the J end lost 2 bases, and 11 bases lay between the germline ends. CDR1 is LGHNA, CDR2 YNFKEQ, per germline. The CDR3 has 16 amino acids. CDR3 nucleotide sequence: TGTGCCAGCAGCCAAGAGGGGGGAGACCCTGGAAACACCATATATTTT. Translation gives CASSQEGGDPGNTIYF.

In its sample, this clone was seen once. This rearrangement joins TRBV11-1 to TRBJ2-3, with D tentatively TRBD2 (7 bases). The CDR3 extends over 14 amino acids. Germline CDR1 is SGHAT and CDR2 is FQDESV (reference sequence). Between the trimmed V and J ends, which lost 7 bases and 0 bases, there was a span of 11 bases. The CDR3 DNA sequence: TGTGCCAGCACAGCGGGACATAGCACAGATACGCAGTATTTT. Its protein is CASTAGHSTDTQYF.

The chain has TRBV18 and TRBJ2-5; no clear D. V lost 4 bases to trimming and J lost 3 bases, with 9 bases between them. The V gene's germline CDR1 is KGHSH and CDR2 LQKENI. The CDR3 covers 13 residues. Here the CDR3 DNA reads TGTGCCAGCTCACGGAACAGTAAAGAGACCCAGTACTTC. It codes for CASSRNSKETQYF.

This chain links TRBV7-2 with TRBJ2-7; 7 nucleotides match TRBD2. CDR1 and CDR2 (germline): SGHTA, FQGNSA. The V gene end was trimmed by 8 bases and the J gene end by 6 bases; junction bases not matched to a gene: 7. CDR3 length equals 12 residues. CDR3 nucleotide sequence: TGTGCCAGCCGTGCGGGAGTTCGCGAGCAGTACTTC. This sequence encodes CASRAGVREQYF.

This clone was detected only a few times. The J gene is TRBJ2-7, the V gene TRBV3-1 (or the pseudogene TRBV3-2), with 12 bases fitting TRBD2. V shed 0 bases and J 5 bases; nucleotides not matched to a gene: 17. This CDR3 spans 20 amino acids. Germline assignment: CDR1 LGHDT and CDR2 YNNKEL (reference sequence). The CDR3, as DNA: TGTGCCAGCAGCCAAGATCATCTAGCGGGAGGGTTCCCTCGGATGGACGAGCAGTACTTC. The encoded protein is CASSQDHLAGGFPRMDEQYF.

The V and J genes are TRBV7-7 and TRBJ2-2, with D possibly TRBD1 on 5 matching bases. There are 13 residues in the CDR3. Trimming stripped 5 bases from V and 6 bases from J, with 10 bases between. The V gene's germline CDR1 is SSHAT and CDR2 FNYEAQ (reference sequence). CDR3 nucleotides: TGTGCCAGCAGCCTCGACAGACCCGGGGAGCTGTTTTTT. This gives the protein CASSLDRPGELFF.

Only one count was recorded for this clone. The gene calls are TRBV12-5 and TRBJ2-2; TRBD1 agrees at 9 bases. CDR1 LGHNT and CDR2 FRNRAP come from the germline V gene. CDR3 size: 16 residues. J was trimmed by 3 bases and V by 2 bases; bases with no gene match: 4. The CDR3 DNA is TGTGCTAGTGGTTTGCGGGACAGGGAACACACCGGGGAGCTGTTTTTT. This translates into CASGLRDREHTGELFF. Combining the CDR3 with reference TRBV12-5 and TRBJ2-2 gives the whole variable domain DARVTQTPRHKVTEMGQEVTMRCQPILGHNTVFWYRQTMMQGLELLAYFRNRAPLDDSGMPKDRFSAEMPDATLATLKIQPSEPRDSAVYFCASGLRDREHTGELFFGEGSRLTVL.

DNA of the CDR3: TGTGCCAGCAGCAACGGACGGGGGTTTGAAACTGAAGCTTTCTTT. Its protein is CASSNGRGFETEAFF. The chain joins TRBV11-2 to TRBJ1-1, with D maybe TRBD1 (5 bases). Trimming stripped 5 bases from V and 5 bases from J, with 18 bases between. The germline CDR1 and CDR2 sequences are SGHAT and FQNNGV. The CDR3 loop spans 15 amino acids.

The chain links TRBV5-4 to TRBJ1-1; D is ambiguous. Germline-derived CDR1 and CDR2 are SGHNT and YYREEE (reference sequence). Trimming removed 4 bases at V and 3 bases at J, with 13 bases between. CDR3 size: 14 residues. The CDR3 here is CASSTVGSYTEAFF. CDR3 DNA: TGTGCCAGCAGCACAGTTGGTAGTTACACTGAAGCTTTCTTT.

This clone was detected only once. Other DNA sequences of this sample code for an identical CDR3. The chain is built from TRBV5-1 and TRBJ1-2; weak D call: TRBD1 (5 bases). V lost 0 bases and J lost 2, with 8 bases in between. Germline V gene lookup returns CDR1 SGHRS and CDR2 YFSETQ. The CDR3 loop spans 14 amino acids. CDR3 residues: CASSLEGANYGYTF. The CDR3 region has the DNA TGCGCCAGCAGCTTGGAAGGGGCCAACTATGGCTACACCTTC.

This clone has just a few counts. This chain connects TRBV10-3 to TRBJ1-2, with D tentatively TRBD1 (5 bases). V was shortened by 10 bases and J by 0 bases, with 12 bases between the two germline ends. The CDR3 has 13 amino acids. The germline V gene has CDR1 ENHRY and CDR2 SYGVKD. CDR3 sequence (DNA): TGTGCCACCACAGGCATCACTAACTATGGCTACACCTTC. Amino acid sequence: CATTGITNYGYTF.

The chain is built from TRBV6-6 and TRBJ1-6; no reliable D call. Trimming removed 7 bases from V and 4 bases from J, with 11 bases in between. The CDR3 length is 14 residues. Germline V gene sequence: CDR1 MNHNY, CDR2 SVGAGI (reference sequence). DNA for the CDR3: TGTGCCAGCACTCTGGGAGTGTATAATTCACCCCTCCACTTT. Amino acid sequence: CASTLGVYNSPLHF.

The CDR3 reads CASNWRASGNNEQFF. The DNA for the CDR3 is TGTGCCAGCAACTGGCGGGCTAGCGGGAACAATGAGCAGTTCTTC. V and J are TRBV11-2 and TRBJ2-1; 9 nucleotides align to TRBD2. Per germline, CDR1 SGHAT and CDR2 FQNNGV. The ends lost 7 bases at V and 5 bases at J; junction bases unmatched: 9. This CDR3 is 15 amino acids long.

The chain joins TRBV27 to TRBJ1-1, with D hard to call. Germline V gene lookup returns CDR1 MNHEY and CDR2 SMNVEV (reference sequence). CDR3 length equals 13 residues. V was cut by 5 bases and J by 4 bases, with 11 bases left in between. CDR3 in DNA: TGTGCCAGCAGTCTCACGAGGGTCACTGAAGCTTTCTTT. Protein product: CASSLTRVTEAFF.

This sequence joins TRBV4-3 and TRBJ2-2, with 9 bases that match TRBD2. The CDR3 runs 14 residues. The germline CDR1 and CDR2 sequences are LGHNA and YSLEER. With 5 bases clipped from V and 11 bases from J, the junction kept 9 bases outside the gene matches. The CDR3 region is CASSKLAGARELFF. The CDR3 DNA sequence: TGCGCCAGCAGCAAACTAGCGGGTGCGCGTGAGCTGTTTTTT.

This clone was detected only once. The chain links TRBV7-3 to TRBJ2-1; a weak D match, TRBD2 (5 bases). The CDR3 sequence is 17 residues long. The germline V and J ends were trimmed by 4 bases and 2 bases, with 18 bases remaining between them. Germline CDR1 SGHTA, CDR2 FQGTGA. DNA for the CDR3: TGTGCCAGCAGCTCCAGGAGCGGAGCCAACCCCTACAATGAGCAGTTCTTC. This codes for CASSSRSGANPYNEQFF. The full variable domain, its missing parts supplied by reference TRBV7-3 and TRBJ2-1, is GAGVSQTPSNKVTEKGKYVELRCDPISGHTALYWYRQSLGQGPEFLIYFQGTGAADDSGLPNDRFFAVRPEGSVSTLKIQRTERGDSAVYLCASSSRSGANPYNEQFFGPGTRLTVL.

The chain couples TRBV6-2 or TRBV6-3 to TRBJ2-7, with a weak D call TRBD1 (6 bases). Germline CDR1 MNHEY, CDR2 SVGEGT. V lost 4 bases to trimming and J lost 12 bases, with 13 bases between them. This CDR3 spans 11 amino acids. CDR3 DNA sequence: TGTGCCAGCAGTTCGCGACAGGTCCTGTACTTC. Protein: CASSSRQVLYF.

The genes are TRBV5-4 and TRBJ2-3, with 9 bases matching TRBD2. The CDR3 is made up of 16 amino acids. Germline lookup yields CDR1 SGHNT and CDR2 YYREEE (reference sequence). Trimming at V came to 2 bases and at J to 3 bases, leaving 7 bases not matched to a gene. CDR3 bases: TGTGCCAGCAGCTTCCGTAGCGGGAGTATGACAGATACGCAGTATTTT. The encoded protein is CASSFRSGSMTDTQYF.

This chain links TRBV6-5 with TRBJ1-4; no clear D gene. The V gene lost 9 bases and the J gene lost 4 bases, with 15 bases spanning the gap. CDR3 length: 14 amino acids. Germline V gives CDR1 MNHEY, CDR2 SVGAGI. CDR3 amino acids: CASRGSSDNEKLFF. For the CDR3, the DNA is TGTGCCAGTCGTGGGAGTAGTGATAATGAAAAACTGTTTTTT.

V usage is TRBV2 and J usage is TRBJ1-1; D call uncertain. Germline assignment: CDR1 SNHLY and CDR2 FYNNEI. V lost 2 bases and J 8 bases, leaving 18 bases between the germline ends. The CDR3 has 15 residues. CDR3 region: CASSERTVRLWEAFF. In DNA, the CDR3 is TGTGCCAGCAGTGAACGCACAGTCAGGCTTTGGGAAGCTTTCTTT.

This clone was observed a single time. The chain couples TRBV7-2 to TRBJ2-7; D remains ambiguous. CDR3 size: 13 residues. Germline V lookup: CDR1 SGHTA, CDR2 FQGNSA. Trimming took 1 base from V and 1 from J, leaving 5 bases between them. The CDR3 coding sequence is TGTGCCAGCAGCTTAGTTCAGTCCTACGAGCAGTACTTC. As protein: CASSLVQSYEQYF.

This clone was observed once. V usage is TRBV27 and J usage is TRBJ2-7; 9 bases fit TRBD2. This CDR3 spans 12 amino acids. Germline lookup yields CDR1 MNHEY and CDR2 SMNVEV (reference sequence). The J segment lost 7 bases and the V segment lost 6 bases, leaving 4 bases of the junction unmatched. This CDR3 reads CASSSGLAEQYF. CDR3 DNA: TGTGCCAGCAGCTCCGGACTAGCGGAGCAGTACTTC.